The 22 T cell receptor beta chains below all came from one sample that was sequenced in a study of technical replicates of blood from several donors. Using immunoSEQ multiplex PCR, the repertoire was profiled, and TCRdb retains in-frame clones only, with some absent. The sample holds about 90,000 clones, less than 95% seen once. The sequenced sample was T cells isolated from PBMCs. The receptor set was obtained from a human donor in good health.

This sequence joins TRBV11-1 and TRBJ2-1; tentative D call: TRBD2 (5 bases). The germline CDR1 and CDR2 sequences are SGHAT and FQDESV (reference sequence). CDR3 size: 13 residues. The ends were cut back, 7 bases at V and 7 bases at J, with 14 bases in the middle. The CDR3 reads CASTGFPGNEQFF. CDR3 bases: TGTGCCAGCACCGGTTTCCCGGGGAATGAGCAGTTCTTC.

The CDR3 protein is CATSRDLSGSGQPQHF. The CDR3 nucleotides read TGTGCCACCAGCAGAGATTTGTCAGGGTCCGGTCAGCCCCAGCATTTT. The gene calls are TRBV15 and TRBJ1-5; possible D gene TRBD1, 5 bases. The CDR3 covers 16 residues. Germline lookup yields CDR1 LNHNV and CDR2 YYDKDF (reference sequence). Trimming pared 0 bases from V and 6 bases from J, leaving 15 bases between.

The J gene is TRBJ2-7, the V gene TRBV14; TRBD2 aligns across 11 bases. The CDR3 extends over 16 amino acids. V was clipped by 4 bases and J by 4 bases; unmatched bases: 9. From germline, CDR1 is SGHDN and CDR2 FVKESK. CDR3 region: CASSPLTSGSKYEQYF. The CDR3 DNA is TGTGCCAGCAGCCCCCTTACTAGCGGGAGTAAGTACGAGCAGTACTTC. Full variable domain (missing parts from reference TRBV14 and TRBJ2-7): EAGVTQFPSHSVIEKGQTVTLRCDPISGHDNLYWYRRVMGKEIKFLLHFVKESKQDESGMPNNRFLAERTGGTYSTLKVQPAELEDSGVYFCASSPLTSGSKYEQYFGPGTRLTVT.

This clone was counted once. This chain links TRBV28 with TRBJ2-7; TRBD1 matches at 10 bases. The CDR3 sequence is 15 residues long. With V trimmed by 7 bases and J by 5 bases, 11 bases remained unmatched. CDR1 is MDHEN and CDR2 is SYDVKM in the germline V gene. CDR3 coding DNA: TGTGCCAGCAAAAATCCGGGACAGGGGTCCCACGAGCAGTACTTC. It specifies CASKNPGQGSHEQYF.

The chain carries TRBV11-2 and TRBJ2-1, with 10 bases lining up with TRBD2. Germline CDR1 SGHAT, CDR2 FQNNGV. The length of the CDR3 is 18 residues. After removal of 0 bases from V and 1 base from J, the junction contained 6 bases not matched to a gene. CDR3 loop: CASSLDSLAGESYNEQFF. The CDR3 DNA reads TGTGCCAGCAGCTTAGACTCCCTAGCGGGGGAATCCTACAATGAGCAGTTCTTC.

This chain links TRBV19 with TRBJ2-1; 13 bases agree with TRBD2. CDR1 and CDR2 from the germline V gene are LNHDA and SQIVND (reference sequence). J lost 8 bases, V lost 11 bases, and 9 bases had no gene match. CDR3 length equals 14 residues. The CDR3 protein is CAAKTSGGADEQFF. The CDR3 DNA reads TGTGCCGCCAAAACTAGCGGGGGGGCAGATGAGCAGTTCTTC.

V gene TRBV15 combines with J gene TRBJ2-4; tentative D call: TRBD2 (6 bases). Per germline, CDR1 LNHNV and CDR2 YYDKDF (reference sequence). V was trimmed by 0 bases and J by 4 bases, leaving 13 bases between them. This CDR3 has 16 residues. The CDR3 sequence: CATSRDKVGGKNIQYF. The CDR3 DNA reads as TGTGCCACCAGCAGAGATAAGGTTGGGGGGAAAAACATTCAGTACTTC. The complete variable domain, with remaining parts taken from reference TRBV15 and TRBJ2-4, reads DAMVIQNPRYQVTQFGKPVTLSCSQTLNHNVMYWYQQKSSQAPKLLFHYYDKDFNNEADTPDNFQSRRPNTSFCFLDIRSPGLGDTAMYLCATSRDKVGGKNIQYFGAGTRLSVL.

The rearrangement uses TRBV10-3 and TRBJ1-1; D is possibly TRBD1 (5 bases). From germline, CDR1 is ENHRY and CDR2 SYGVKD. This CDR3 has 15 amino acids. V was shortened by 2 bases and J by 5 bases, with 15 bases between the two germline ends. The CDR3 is CAISEPAGIWTEAFF. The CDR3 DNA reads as TGTGCCATCAGTGAGCCGGCAGGGATATGGACTGAAGCTTTCTTT.

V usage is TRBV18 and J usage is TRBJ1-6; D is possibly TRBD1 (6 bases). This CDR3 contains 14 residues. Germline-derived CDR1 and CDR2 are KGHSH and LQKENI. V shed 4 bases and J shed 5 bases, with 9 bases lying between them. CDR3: CASSRTANNSPLHF. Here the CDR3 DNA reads TGTGCCAGCTCACGGACAGCGAATAATTCACCCCTCCACTTT.

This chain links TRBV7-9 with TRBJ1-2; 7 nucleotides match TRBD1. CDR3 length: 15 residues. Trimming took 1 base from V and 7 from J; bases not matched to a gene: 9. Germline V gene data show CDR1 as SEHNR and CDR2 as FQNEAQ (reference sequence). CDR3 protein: CASSLGQGVVFGYTF. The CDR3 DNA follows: TGTGCCAGCAGCTTAGGACAGGGCGTTGTTTTTGGCTACACCTTC.

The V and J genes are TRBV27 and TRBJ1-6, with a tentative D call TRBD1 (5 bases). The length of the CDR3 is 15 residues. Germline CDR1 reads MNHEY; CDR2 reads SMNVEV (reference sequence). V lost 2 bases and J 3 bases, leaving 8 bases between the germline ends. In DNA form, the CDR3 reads TGTGCCAGCAGTTTAAGGGGTGGCTATAATTCACCCCTCCACTTT. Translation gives CASSLRGGYNSPLHF.

The CDR3 DNA reads as TGTGCCAGCAGTTTATCAGCGGACACAGATACGCAGTATTTT. Translated: CASSLSADTDTQYF. This rearrangement joins TRBV27 to TRBJ2-3, with a possible D match to TRBD2 (5 bases). V was shortened by 0 bases and J by 2 bases, with 6 bases between the two germline ends. Germline assignment: CDR1 MNHEY and CDR2 SMNVEV (reference sequence). The CDR3 is made up of 14 amino acids.

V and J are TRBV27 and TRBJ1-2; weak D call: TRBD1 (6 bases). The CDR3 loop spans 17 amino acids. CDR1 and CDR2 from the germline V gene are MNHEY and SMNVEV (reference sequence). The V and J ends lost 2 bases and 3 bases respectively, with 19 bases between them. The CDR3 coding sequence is TGTGCCAGCAGTTTAACCTCGACAGGAGCCGCCGACTATGGCTACACCTTC. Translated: CASSLTSTGAADYGYTF.

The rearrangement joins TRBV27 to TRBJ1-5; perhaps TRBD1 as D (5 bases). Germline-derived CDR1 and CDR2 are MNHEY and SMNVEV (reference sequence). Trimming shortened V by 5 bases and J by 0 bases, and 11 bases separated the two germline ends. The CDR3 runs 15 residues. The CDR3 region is CASSKAGFSNQPQHF. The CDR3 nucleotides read TGTGCCAGCAGTAAAGCAGGGTTTAGCAATCAGCCCCAGCATTTT.

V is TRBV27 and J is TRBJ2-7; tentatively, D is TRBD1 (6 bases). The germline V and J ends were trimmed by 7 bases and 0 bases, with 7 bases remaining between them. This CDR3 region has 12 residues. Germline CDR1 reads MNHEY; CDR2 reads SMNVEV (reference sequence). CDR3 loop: CASKGDSYEQYF. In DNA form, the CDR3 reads TGTGCCAGCAAGGGGGACTCCTACGAGCAGTACTTC.

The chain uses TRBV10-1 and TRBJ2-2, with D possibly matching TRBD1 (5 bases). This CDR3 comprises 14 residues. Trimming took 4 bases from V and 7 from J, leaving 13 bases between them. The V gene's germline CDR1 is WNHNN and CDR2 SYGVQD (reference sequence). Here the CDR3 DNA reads TGCGCCAGCAGTGGCCCAGGGAAGGGCGGGGAGCTGTTTTTT. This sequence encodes CASSGPGKGGELFF.

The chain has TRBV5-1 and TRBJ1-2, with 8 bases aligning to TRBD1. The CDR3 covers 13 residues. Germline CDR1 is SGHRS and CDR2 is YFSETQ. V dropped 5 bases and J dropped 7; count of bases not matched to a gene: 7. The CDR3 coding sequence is TGCGCCAGCAGACCCGACAGGGGTAGTGGCTACACCTTC. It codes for CASRPDRGSGYTF.

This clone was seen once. This CDR3 is CASRDRGSYNEQFF. CDR3 in DNA: TGCGCCAGCAGGGACAGGGGTAGTTACAATGAGCAGTTCTTC. The rearrangement joins TRBV10-2 to TRBJ2-1, with 9 nucleotides matching TRBD1. This CDR3 has 14 amino acids. Per germline, CDR1 WSHSY and CDR2 SAAADI. With 6 bases clipped from V and 4 bases from J, the junction kept 4 bases outside the gene matches.

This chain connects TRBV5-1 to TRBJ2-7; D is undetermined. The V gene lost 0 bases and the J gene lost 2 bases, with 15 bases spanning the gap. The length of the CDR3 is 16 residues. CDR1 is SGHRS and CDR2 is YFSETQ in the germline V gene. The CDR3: CASSLVSGLATYEQYF. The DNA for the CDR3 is TGCGCCAGCAGCTTGGTTTCCGGTCTTGCAACCTACGAGCAGTACTTC.

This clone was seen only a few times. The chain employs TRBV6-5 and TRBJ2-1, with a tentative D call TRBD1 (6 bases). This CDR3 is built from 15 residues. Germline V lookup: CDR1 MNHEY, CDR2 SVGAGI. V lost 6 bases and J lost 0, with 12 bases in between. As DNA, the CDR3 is TGTGCCAGCAGCGACACAGGGAGCTCCTACAATGAGCAGTTCTTC. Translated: CASSDTGSSYNEQFF.

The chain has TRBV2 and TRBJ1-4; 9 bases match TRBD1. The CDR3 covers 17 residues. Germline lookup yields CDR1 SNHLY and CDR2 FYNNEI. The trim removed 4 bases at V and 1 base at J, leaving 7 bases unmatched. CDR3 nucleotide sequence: TGTGCCAGCAGTGGGGGACAGGGTTACGGAACTAATGAAAAACTGTTTTTT. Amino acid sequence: CASSGGQGYGTNEKLFF.

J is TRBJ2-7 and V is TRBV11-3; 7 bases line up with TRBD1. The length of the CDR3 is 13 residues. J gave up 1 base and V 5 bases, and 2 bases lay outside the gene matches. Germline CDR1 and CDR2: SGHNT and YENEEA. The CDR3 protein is CASSPGQSYEQYF. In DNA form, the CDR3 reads TGTGCCAGCAGCCCGGGACAGTCCTACGAGCAGTACTTC.